These 17 T cell receptor beta chains share one sample of origin, sequenced in a study of blood T cell repertoires in COVID-19. Some clones are missing from TCRdb's copy, which holds only in-frame ones; the method was immunoSEQ multiplex PCR. The repertoire includes 190,000 or so clones, 70% to 90% of them detected once, and about 4.5% sits in the top ten. Sample: PBMCs or T cells enriched from blood (not recorded which). The receptors originated from a woman aged 25 to 45 who had been exposed to COVID-19.

The sample holds a few counts of this clone. V usage is TRBV5-1 and J usage is TRBJ1-1; 11 nucleotides match TRBD1. This CDR3 comprises 19 residues. The germline CDR1 and CDR2 sequences are SGHRS and YFSETQ. V lost 5 bases to trimming and J lost 4 bases; unmatched junction nucleotides: 19. The CDR3 loop reads CASRKGTGGSGFGGTEAFF. DNA of the CDR3: TGCGCCAGCAGGAAAGGGACAGGGGGGAGCGGTTTTGGCGGCACTGAAGCTTTCTTT.

This clone was observed a handful of times. This CDR3 fails to terminate in the conserved phenylalanine or tryptophan, so it likely reflects a read error. No DNA is shown, since the ends of the CDR3 on it are uncertain; the CDR3 is the one TCRdb lists. CDR3 protein: CASSRGQTGSSIL. The genes are TRBV12-3 or TRBV12-4 and TRBJ1-1; no DNA check was done on the table's D call, TRBD1. With termini counted, the CDR3 has 13 amino acids.

This clone was seen just once. The chain employs TRBV5-6 and TRBJ1-2, with a weak D call TRBD1 (6 bases). With 6 bases removed from V and 2 bases from J, the gap between germline ends came to 14 bases. The CDR3 loop spans 14 amino acids. CDR1 is SGHDT and CDR2 is YYEEEE in the germline V gene. The CDR3 DNA reads as TGTGCCAGCAACTCGGCAGGGGTAAACTATGGCTACACCTTC. Protein: CASNSAGVNYGYTF.

This chain joins TRBV11-2 and TRBJ1-2, with 7 bases aligning to TRBD1. CDR3 length equals 13 residues. CDR1 is SGHAT and CDR2 is FQNNGV in the germline V gene. Trimming took 6 bases from V and 4 from J; bases not matched to a gene: 5. DNA of the CDR3: TGTGCCAGCAGTCCACAGGGGCCCTATGGCTACACCTTC. It yields the protein CASSPQGPYGYTF.

This clone has a single count. The chain has TRBV9 and TRBJ2-7, with D possibly matching TRBD1 (6 bases). The CDR3 has 15 amino acids. The V end was cut by 4 bases, the J end by 0 bases, with 14 bases between. The germline V gene has CDR1 SGDLS and CDR2 YYNGEE. The chain's CDR3 is CASSSQGSSSYEQYF. Here the CDR3 DNA reads TGTGCCAGCAGCTCTCAGGGGTCCTCCTCCTACGAGCAGTACTTC.

V and J are TRBV7-8 and TRBJ2-7; tentative D call: TRBD2 (5 bases). The CDR3 consists of 13 residues. The V and J ends lost 4 bases and 6 bases respectively, with 13 bases between them. Germline V gives CDR1 SGHVS, CDR2 FQNEAQ. DNA of the CDR3: TGTGCCAGCAGCTGGACTTATGAAACCGAGCAGTACTTC. Its translation: CASSWTYETEQYF. Full variable domain (rest looked up from reference TRBV7-8 and TRBJ2-7): GAGVSQSPRYKVAKRGQDVALRCDPISGHVSLFWYQQALGQGPEFLTYFQNEAQLDKSGLPSDRFFAERPEGSVSTLKIQRTQQEDSAVYLCASSWTYETEQYFGPGTRLTVT.

The J gene is TRBJ1-6, the V gene TRBV3-1 (or the pseudogene TRBV3-2); possibly TRBD1 for D (6 bases). Trimming removed 3 bases from V and 10 bases from J, with 16 bases in between. Germline lookup yields CDR1 LGHDT and CDR2 YNNKEL (reference sequence). This CDR3 region has 15 residues. The CDR3 loop is CASSQTGTLGSPLHF. CDR3 bases: TGTGCCAGCAGCCAGACCGGGACACTTGGGTCACCCCTCCACTTT.

The gene calls are TRBV28 and TRBJ1-2, with D perhaps TRBD1 (6 bases). V lost 7 bases and J lost 5, with 14 bases in between. CDR1 is MDHEN and CDR2 is SYDVKM in the germline V gene. The CDR3 consists of 13 residues. The CDR3 reads CASTGGRGYGYTF. DNA for the CDR3: TGTGCCAGCACCGGGGGGCGAGGATATGGCTACACCTTC.

CDR3 nucleotides: TGTGCCAGCAGCGTAGGGGTGACTAGCCACCAAGAGACCCAGTACTTC. This translates into CASSVGVTSHQETQYF. V and J are TRBV9 and TRBJ2-5, with 7 nucleotides matching TRBD2. The CDR3 is 16 residues long. Germline assignment: CDR1 SGDLS and CDR2 YYNGEE. V trimming: 0 bases; J trimming: 0 bases; junction bases outside the gene matches: 5.

The chain employs TRBV6-5 and TRBJ1-2; D unresolved. The CDR3 has 13 residues. Germline assignment: CDR1 MNHEY and CDR2 SVGAGI. V was pared by 0 bases and J by 8 bases, with 10 bases between. The CDR3 reads CASSYSPGVGYTF. The CDR3 nucleotides are TGTGCCAGCAGTTACTCCCCCGGGGTCGGCTACACCTTC.

A single count supports this clone. This sequence joins TRBV18 and TRBJ1-5, with D possibly TRBD1 on 6 matching bases. The CDR3 runs 15 residues. The germline V gene has CDR1 KGHSH and CDR2 LQKENI. Trimming stripped 3 bases from V and 5 bases from J, with 14 bases between. CDR3 loop: CASSPSGQRDQPQHF. The DNA for the CDR3 is TGTGCCAGCTCACCTTCGGGACAAAGGGATCAGCCCCAGCATTTT.

V gene TRBV19 combines with J gene TRBJ1-6; 8 bases align to TRBD1. The CDR3 consists of 15 residues. CDR1 is LNHDA and CDR2 is SQIVND in the germline V gene (reference sequence). J lost 6 bases, V lost 5 bases, and 6 bases had no gene match. CDR3: CASSAPGQVNSPLHF. The CDR3 coding sequence is TGTGCCAGTAGTGCCCCGGGACAGGTTAATTCACCCCTCCACTTT. Drawing the rest from reference TRBV19 and TRBJ1-6, the complete variable domain is DGGITQSPKYLFRKEGQNVTLSCEQNLNHDAMYWYRQDPGQGLRLIYYSQIVNDFQKGDIAEGYSVSREKKESFPLTVTSAQKNPTAFYLCASSAPGQVNSPLHFGNGTRLTVT.

This clone was recorded once. The rearrangement joins TRBV30 to TRBJ1-2; D may be TRBD1 (5 bases). With 1 base removed from V and 2 bases from J, the gap between germline ends came to 11 bases. The V gene's germline CDR1 is GTSNPN and CDR2 SVGIG (reference sequence). This CDR3 region has 14 residues. The CDR3 reads CAWSALGGNYGYTF. The CDR3 DNA sequence: TGTGCCTGGAGTGCCCTTGGGGGGAACTATGGCTACACCTTC.

CDR3 loop: CAWSVETGANQPQHF. The CDR3, as DNA: TGTGCCTGGAGTGTGGAAACAGGGGCCAATCAGCCCCAGCATTTT. The chain uses TRBV30 and TRBJ1-5, with TRBD1 matching over 7 bases. V lost 0 bases, J lost 3 bases, and 5 bases stayed unmatched. Germline CDR1 GTSNPN, CDR2 SVGIG (reference sequence). The CDR3 is made up of 15 amino acids. Supplemented by reference TRBV30 and TRBJ1-5, the full variable domain reads SQTIHQWPATLVQPVGSPLSLECTVEGTSNPNLYWYRQAAGRGLQLLFYSVGIGQISSEVPQNLSASRPQDRQFILSSKKLLLSDSGFYLCAWSVETGANQPQHFGDGTRLSIL.

This clone was observed once. This chain joins TRBV15 and TRBJ1-2; a weak D match, TRBD1 (5 bases). The V gene lost 0 bases and the J gene lost 4 bases, with 9 bases spanning the gap. This CDR3 has 14 amino acids. The germline gives CDR1 LNHNV, CDR2 YYDKDF (reference sequence). CDR3 region: CATSRDLGGYGYTF. CDR3 DNA sequence: TGTGCCACCAGCAGAGATTTGGGGGGCTATGGCTACACCTTC.

The V call is TRBV6-5, the J call TRBJ1-5; tentative D call: TRBD1 (6 bases). The germline V and J ends were trimmed by 8 bases and 5 bases, with 16 bases remaining between them. CDR1 MNHEY and CDR2 SVGAGI come from the germline V gene. This CDR3 is built from 14 residues. For the CDR3, the DNA is TGTGCCAGCGTTAAAGTCCCAGGGGATCAGCCCCAGCATTTT. Protein product: CASVKVPGDQPQHF.

This sequence joins TRBV7-9 and TRBJ1-4; TRBD1 agrees at 11 bases. The CDR3 contains 14 residues. Germline V lookup: CDR1 SEHNR, CDR2 FQNEAQ (reference sequence). J lost 8 bases, V lost 4 bases, and 3 bases had no gene match. The CDR3 is CASSSGQGEEKLFF. As DNA, the CDR3 is TGTGCCAGCAGCTCGGGACAGGGGGAAGAAAAACTGTTTTTT.